The rows below give T cell receptor beta chains drawn from one sample of a study of CD8 T cells in ankylosing spondylitis. TCRdb independently ran MiXCR on the 5' RACE reads; one entry per CDR3 protein. The profile shows approximately 35,000 distinct CDR3 sequences, 14% of them singletons. Material: blood. The source of these receptors is a male donor with ankylosing spondylitis or in good health (not recorded which). The conserved cysteine and the conserved F or W are not part of the CDR3 here. Not every row has a clone size; where given, it reads once, few, many or a size class.

clone size | J gene | V gene | CDR3 protein
NA | TRBJ2-1 | TRBV7-2 | ASSSQFEQF
few | TRBJ2-2 | TRBV28 | ASRTPPHTGELF
few | TRBJ2-2 | TRBV20-1 | SALASDTGELF
few | TRBJ2-2 | TRBV12-3/TRBV12-4 | ASRPGIGELF
NA | TRBJ2-2 | TRBV6-1 | ASQAGTSGPRGTGELF
few | TRBJ1-4 | TRBV28 | ASRRPGRDNEKLF
few | TRBJ2-1 | TRBV9 | ASSQNSNEQF
NA | TRBJ2-2 | TRBV12-3/TRBV12-4 | ASSWDANTGELF
NA | TRBJ2-1 | TRBV12-3/TRBV12-4 | ASSQGSYNEQF
few | TRBJ2-1 | TRBV11-2 | ASSLTYNEQF
NA | TRBJ1-5 | TRBV28 | ASSSPRGSSAQPQH
NA | TRBJ2-7 | TRBV7-9 | ASSPEGQAGHEQY
NA | TRBJ2-4 | TRBV4-1 | ASSPLPLAKNIQY
few | TRBJ2-1 | TRBV3-1 | ASSTSGGYNEQF
NA | TRBJ2-2 | TRBV7-9 | ASSPWDSTGELF
few | TRBJ2-2 | TRBV6-2/TRBV6-3 | ASSHWLAGATGELF
NA | TRBJ2-2 | TRBV24-1 | ATSDPTGKGDTGELF
NA | TRBJ1-4 | TRBV7-6 | ASSPDRGNEKLF
NA | TRBJ2-5 | TRBV28 | ASSYRTVLETQY
NA | TRBJ1-5 | TRBV12-3/TRBV12-4 | ASSPGDQPQH
many | TRBJ2-3 | TRBV6-5 | ASSYGRGQRDTQY
few | TRBJ2-7 | TRBV6-5 | ASRDTTGVEQY
many | TRBJ2-1 | TRBV7-2 | ASSSFMGEQF